These T cell receptor beta chains were read from a single sample in a study of blood T cells in healthy people across ages. TCRdb ran MiXCR on the 5' RACE reads and lists one entry per CDR3 protein. Among some 760,000 distinct CDR3 sequences, 20% to 25% were seen once, and the ten largest hold approximately 4%. These records were also assigned to another study, of T cells of mothers and their children.

The sequenced sample was blood. These receptor sequences come from a boy between 10 and 17 years old in good health. CDR3s include the opening cysteine and the closing phenylalanine or tryptophan. The D gene is left open where the match is weak.

V gene,D gene,J gene,CDR3 protein
TRBV28,TRBD1,TRBJ2-5,CASSSSGTGDRETQYF
TRBV4-3,.,TRBJ1-1,CASSQAAGWNTEAFF
TRBV10-3,TRBD2,TRBJ2-1,CAINDLAGGPEQFF
TRBV7-9,TRBD2,TRBJ2-1,CASSLPLERGGDEQFF
TRBV4-3,TRBD2,TRBJ2-3,CTSSQVSGVPDTQYF
TRBV27,.,TRBJ1-1,CASSLSTPMNTEAFF
TRBV30,TRBD2,TRBJ2-1,CAWKEGAAGGLYNEQFF
TRBV7-6,.,TRBJ1-6,CASSPRTVNSPLHF
TRBV7-9,.,TRBJ1-1,CASREEKNTEAFF
TRBV12-3/TRBV12-4,.,TRBJ2-1,CASSLLGAGNFF
TRBV5-5,.,TRBJ2-5,CASSFWKETQYF
TRBV15,.,TRBJ2-5,CATSRGRSQETQYF
TRBV6-5,.,TRBJ1-2,CASRKAGANYGYTF
TRBV4-3,TRBD2,TRBJ2-3,CASSESLVGTSGTPLDTQYF
TRBV20-1,.,TRBJ1-1,CSARDPFNTEAFF
TRBV6-2/TRBV6-3,.,.,CASYQRVDNEQFF
TRBV7-3,TRBD1,TRBJ2-1,CASSLNGDRGVLGPYNEQFF
TRBV24-1,.,.,CATSDILGQFF
TRBV6-1,TRBD1,TRBJ2-1,CAGSRQGSTNEQFF
TRBV15,TRBD2,TRBJ2-1,CATSIPGLAHNEQFF
TRBV20-1,.,TRBJ2-7,CSAARQAFSYEQYF
TRBV29-1,TRBD2,TRBJ2-3,CSVEEGGPTDTQYF
TRBV6-5,TRBD2,.,CASSYSGGGLYNEQFF
TRBV3-1,.,TRBJ2-6,CASSQDLFGVRGANVLTF
TRBV28,TRBD2,TRBJ2-3,CASSPSGRGTDTQYF
TRBV6-6,.,TRBJ2-5,CATGVGGSQYF
TRBV7-8,.,TRBJ2-5,CASSLDEGPSF
TRBV28,TRBD1,TRBJ2-6,CASRRGQAGANVLTF